This T cell receptor beta chain derives from a study of CD8 T cells in ankylosing spondylitis. MiXCR, applied by TCRdb to the 5' RACE reads, yields one record per CDR3 protein. The sample records some 200,000 distinct CDR3 sequences, 7% to 8% being singletons. This CDR3 contains 13 residues. V was clipped by 0 bases and J by 3 bases, with 8 bases between them. CDR1 is GTSNPN, CDR2 SVGIG, per germline (reference sequence). General study points: Relatively scarce in peripheral blood, disease-linked clones were CD8+. A number of the motif variants had already been described in reactive arthritis synovial fluid and blood. Seemingly characteristic of ankylosing spondylitis blood was a TCR beta motif consisting of about 8 highly homologous variants.

Ten or more counts support this clonotype. The antigen is not known. This TCR was recovered from a male donor with ankylosing spondylitis. The chain joins TRBV30 to TRBJ1-1; tentatively, D is TRBD1 (5 bases). Sequencing was performed on blood, either unsorted or a sorted T cell fraction (not recorded which). CDR3 loop: CAWSVGGDTEAFF. In nucleotides, the CDR3 is TGTGCCTGGAGTGTAGGAGGGGACACTGAAGCTTTCTTT.